Listed here is a single TCR beta chain. The repertoire was sequenced with immunoSEQ multiplex PCR; TCRdb's copy has only in-frame clones and lacks some. Of under 450,000 clones in the sample, 80% to 95% are singletons; the top ten hold around 6.8%. The data originate from a study of control samples from healthy donors and cancer patients. The germline CDR1 and CDR2 sequences are SGHRS and YFSETQ. The CDR3 consists of 16 residues. Trimming removed 0 bases from V and 1 base from J, with 10 bases in between. Specimen: PBMCs. J is TRBJ2-2 and V is TRBV5-1, with D uncertain. This TCR was recovered from a middle-aged man with head and neck cancer. CDR3 amino acids: CASSLEWSGNTGELFF. DNA for the CDR3: TGCGCCAGCAGCTTGGAATGGTCAGGGAACACCGGGGAGCTGTTTTTT. The full variable domain, completed using reference TRBV5-1 and TRBJ2-2, is KAGVTQTPRYLIKTRGQQVTLSCSPISGHRSVSWYQQTPGQGLQFLFEYFSETQRNKGNFPGRFSGRQFSNSRSEMNVSTLELGDSALYLCASSLEWSGNTGELFFGEGSRLTVL.